The rows below give T cell receptor beta chains drawn from one sample of a study of blood T cell repertoires in COVID-19. Assay: immunoSEQ multiplex PCR; the TCRdb copy retains only in-frame clones and omits some. The data show about 300,000 clones, with about 83% seen just once and approximately 1.3% held by the top ten. Sequencing used peripheral blood. These receptor sequences come from a woman aged 50 to 60 with acute or convalescent COVID-19. Each CDR3 is given with its conserved first and last residue. The order of the fields is D gene, J gene, clone size, V gene, CDR3 DNA, CDR3 protein. A D gene is named only where the DNA matches it firmly. Clone size is not always given. Where it is, it says once, few, many or a class for expanded clones.

d_call: TRBD1; j_call: TRBJ1-3; clone_size: NA; v_call: TRBV7-2; cdr3_nt: TGTGCCAGCAGCCTGGGACAGGCCTTCTCTGGAAACACCATATATTTT; cdr3_aa: CASSLGQAFSGNTIYF
d_call: NA; j_call: TRBJ2-1; clone_size: NA; v_call: TRBV19; cdr3_nt: TGTGCCAGTAAACCCGCGGCCGGGGTAACTTACAATGAGCAGTTCTTC; cdr3_aa: CASKPAAGVTYNEQFF
d_call: NA; j_call: TRBJ1-2; clone_size: NA; v_call: TRBV4-2; cdr3_nt: TGTGCCAGCAGCCAAGAGACAGGCCCGGGCTATGGCTACACCTTC; cdr3_aa: CASSQETGPGYGYTF
d_call: NA; j_call: TRBJ1-4; clone_size: once; v_call: TRBV27; cdr3_nt: TGTGCCAGCAGACAGGGCCTATTTAATGAAAAACTGTTTTTT; cdr3_aa: CASRQGLFNEKLFF
d_call: NA; j_call: TRBJ1-2; clone_size: NA; v_call: TRBV29-1; cdr3_nt: TGCAGCGTTGAACGTTTACGGGAGAGTAACTATGGCTACACCTTC; cdr3_aa: CSVERLRESNYGYTF
d_call: NA; j_call: TRBJ2-5; clone_size: NA; v_call: TRBV4-1; cdr3_nt: TGCGCCAGCAGCGAGGGCCGGGAAGAGACCCAGTACTTC; cdr3_aa: CASSEGREETQYF
d_call: NA; j_call: TRBJ1-1; clone_size: NA; v_call: TRBV12-3/TRBV12-4; cdr3_nt: TGTGCCAGCAGTTTAAGGGGTTTTGAAGCTTTCTTT; cdr3_aa: CASSLRGFEAFF
d_call: TRBD1; j_call: TRBJ1-5; clone_size: few; v_call: TRBV5-1; cdr3_nt: TGCGCCAGCAGCTTGGACAGGGGGCGCGGTCAGCCCCAGCATTTT; cdr3_aa: CASSLDRGRGQPQHF
d_call: NA; j_call: TRBJ2-7; clone_size: NA; v_call: TRBV12-5; cdr3_nt: TGTGCTAGTGGTAATGGACAGCCCTACGAGCAGTACTTC; cdr3_aa: CASGNGQPYEQYF
d_call: TRBD1; j_call: TRBJ1-1; clone_size: NA; v_call: TRBV14; cdr3_nt: TGTGCCAGCAGCCAAGCGCGACAGGGGCTGACTGAAGCTTTCTTT; cdr3_aa: CASSQARQGLTEAFF
d_call: TRBD1; j_call: TRBJ1-3; clone_size: NA; v_call: TRBV19; cdr3_nt: TGTGCCAGTAGTATAGCCCGGTCCTGGGACAGCCGCTTTGGAAACACCATATATTTT; cdr3_aa: CASSIARSWDSRFGNTIYF
d_call: TRBD2; j_call: TRBJ2-3; clone_size: few; v_call: TRBV4-3; cdr3_nt: TGCGCCAGCAGCCATGAGCGGGAGTGGGGCACAGATACGCAGTATTTT; cdr3_aa: CASSHEREWGTDTQYF
d_call: NA; j_call: TRBJ2-1; clone_size: once; v_call: TRBV29-1; cdr3_nt: TGCAGCGTTGGGGGGGGCCCCGGGAGGGAGCAGTTCTTC; cdr3_aa: CSVGGGPGREQFF
d_call: NA; j_call: TRBJ2-1; clone_size: NA; v_call: TRBV6-6; cdr3_nt: TGTGCCAGCAGTTACAATCCCCAGAACAATGAGCAGTTCTTC; cdr3_aa: CASSYNPQNNEQFF
d_call: NA; j_call: TRBJ1-1; clone_size: NA; v_call: TRBV6-1; cdr3_nt: TGTGCCAGCAGCCTTCGGACAGTTGGCACTGAAGCTTTCTTT; cdr3_aa: CASSLRTVGTEAFF
d_call: TRBD2; j_call: TRBJ2-7; clone_size: NA; v_call: TRBV9; cdr3_nt: TGTGCCAGCAGCCCCGGGACTAGCGGGAGTTTACCCTACGAGCAGTACTTC; cdr3_aa: CASSPGTSGSLPYEQYF
d_call: TRBD2; j_call: TRBJ2-7; clone_size: NA; v_call: TRBV25-1; cdr3_nt: TGTGCCAGCAGTGAGGGACTAGCGCACTACGAGCAGTACTTC; cdr3_aa: CASSEGLAHYEQYF
d_call: NA; j_call: TRBJ2-4; clone_size: NA; v_call: TRBV30; cdr3_nt: TGTGCCTGGATGTTTCCGGGACTCCTGAACATTCAGTACTTC; cdr3_aa: CAWMFPGLLNIQYF
d_call: NA; j_call: TRBJ1-2; clone_size: NA; v_call: TRBV6-5; cdr3_nt: TGTGCCAGCAGTCTAGATAAACTTAACTATGGCTACACCTTC; cdr3_aa: CASSLDKLNYGYTF
d_call: NA; j_call: TRBJ1-2; clone_size: NA; v_call: TRBV28; cdr3_nt: TGTGCCAGCAGTGTCCCACAGGGTAACTATGGCTACACCTTC; cdr3_aa: CASSVPQGNYGYTF
d_call: NA; j_call: TRBJ2-7; clone_size: NA; v_call: TRBV2; cdr3_nt: TGTGCCAGCAGAGCACAGGGCTACGAGCAGTACTTC; cdr3_aa: CASRAQGYEQYF
d_call: TRBD2; j_call: TRBJ2-5; clone_size: NA; v_call: TRBV9; cdr3_nt: TGTGCCAGCAGCGCCTTGGGGACTAGTTCAGAGACCCAGTACTTC; cdr3_aa: CASSALGTSSETQYF
d_call: NA; j_call: TRBJ1-6; clone_size: NA; v_call: TRBV11-2; cdr3_nt: TGTGCCAGCAGCTTAGGGGGCCCGTACAATTCACCCCTCCACTTT; cdr3_aa: CASSLGGPYNSPLHF
d_call: NA; j_call: TRBJ2-3; clone_size: NA; v_call: TRBV11-2; cdr3_nt: TGTGCCAGCAGCCGAACGACGGGGGTCTCAGATACGCAGTATTTT; cdr3_aa: CASSRTTGVSDTQYF
d_call: TRBD1; j_call: TRBJ2-5; clone_size: NA; v_call: TRBV5-4; cdr3_nt: TGTGCCAGCAGCCCGGGTGGGACAGGGTTTGAGACCCAGTACTTC; cdr3_aa: CASSPGGTGFETQYF
d_call: TRBD1; j_call: TRBJ1-2; clone_size: NA; v_call: TRBV7-9; cdr3_nt: TGTGCCAGCAGCCACGGGACAGTTGTGGGCTATGGCTACACCTTC; cdr3_aa: CASSHGTVVGYGYTF
d_call: TRBD1; j_call: TRBJ1-6; clone_size: NA; v_call: TRBV11-2; cdr3_nt: TGTGCCAGCAGCTTAGATCATTATTCGGGACAGGGGGTTTGGAATTCACCCCTCCACTTT; cdr3_aa: CASSLDHYSGQGVWNSPLHF
d_call: NA; j_call: TRBJ1-2; clone_size: few; v_call: TRBV5-4; cdr3_nt: TGTGCCAGCAGGATACAGGGAAACTATGGCTACACCTTC; cdr3_aa: CASRIQGNYGYTF
d_call: TRBD1; j_call: TRBJ2-5; clone_size: NA; v_call: TRBV10-1; cdr3_nt: TGCGCCAGCAGCGCTCAGGGGGTAGGGACCCAGTACTTC; cdr3_aa: CASSAQGVGTQYF
d_call: NA; j_call: TRBJ1-3; clone_size: NA; v_call: TRBV19; cdr3_nt: TGTGCCAGTAGTAGCGGCTCTGGAAACACCATATATTTT; cdr3_aa: CASSSGSGNTIYF
d_call: NA; j_call: TRBJ1-5; clone_size: NA; v_call: TRBV7-9; cdr3_nt: TGTGCCAGCAGCTTAGGGGTGGGGGCTAGCAATCAGCCCCAGCATTTT; cdr3_aa: CASSLGVGASNQPQHF
d_call: NA; j_call: TRBJ1-2; clone_size: NA; v_call: TRBV4-1; cdr3_nt: TGCGCCAGCAGCCAAGATACGACAGACTATGGCTACACCTTC; cdr3_aa: CASSQDTTDYGYTF
d_call: NA; j_call: TRBJ1-4; clone_size: NA; v_call: TRBV19; cdr3_nt: TGTGCCAGTAGTCCACCGAGGGCCCAAAACCGGAATGAAAAACTGTTTTTT; cdr3_aa: CASSPPRAQNRNEKLFF
d_call: NA; j_call: TRBJ1-3; clone_size: NA; v_call: TRBV7-9; cdr3_nt: TGTGCCAGCAGCTCTACAGGGATCAGCGGAAACACCATATATTTT; cdr3_aa: CASSSTGISGNTIYF
d_call: TRBD1; j_call: TRBJ2-5; clone_size: NA; v_call: TRBV28; cdr3_nt: TGTGCCAGCAGTCCCTCCGGACAGGGGCAAGAGACCCAGTACTTC; cdr3_aa: CASSPSGQGQETQYF
d_call: NA; j_call: TRBJ2-3; clone_size: NA; v_call: TRBV30; cdr3_nt: TGTGCCTGGGCTCGACATACGTTGGATACGCAGTATTTT; cdr3_aa: CAWARHTLDTQYF
d_call: TRBD1; j_call: TRBJ1-2; clone_size: NA; v_call: TRBV7-2; cdr3_nt: TGTGCCAGCAGCTTAGTTGTGGGACAGAACTATGGCTACACCTTC; cdr3_aa: CASSLVVGQNYGYTF
d_call: TRBD2; j_call: TRBJ2-6; clone_size: NA; v_call: TRBV11-2; cdr3_nt: TGTGCCAGCAGCTCTAGGACTAGCGGGGGATCTGGGGCCAACGTCCTGACTTTC; cdr3_aa: CASSSRTSGGSGANVLTF
d_call: NA; j_call: TRBJ1-2; clone_size: NA; v_call: TRBV19; cdr3_nt: TGTGCCAGTAGTGGTCAGAACTATGGCTACACCTTC; cdr3_aa: CASSGQNYGYTF
d_call: NA; j_call: TRBJ1-1; clone_size: NA; v_call: TRBV12-5; cdr3_nt: TGTGCTAGTGGTGGACAGAATCCTTACACTGAAGCTTTCTTT; cdr3_aa: CASGGQNPYTEAFF
d_call: NA; j_call: TRBJ1-1; clone_size: NA; v_call: TRBV25-1; cdr3_nt: TGTGCCAGCAGTGAATCAGGCAGATTGAACACTGAAGCTTTCTTT; cdr3_aa: CASSESGRLNTEAFF
d_call: TRBD2; j_call: TRBJ2-5; clone_size: NA; v_call: TRBV29-1; cdr3_nt: TGCAGCGCCCTAGCGGGGGCGGGAGAGACCCAGTACTTC; cdr3_aa: CSALAGAGETQYF
d_call: TRBD1; j_call: TRBJ1-2; clone_size: NA; v_call: TRBV9; cdr3_nt: TGTGCCAGCGGGACAGACTATGGCTACACCTTC; cdr3_aa: CASGTDYGYTF
d_call: TRBD2; j_call: TRBJ2-3; clone_size: NA; v_call: TRBV19; cdr3_nt: TGTGCCAGTAGTATTTTTAGCGGGAGGGTGGAGGGAGATACGCAGTATTTT; cdr3_aa: CASSIFSGRVEGDTQYF
d_call: NA; j_call: TRBJ1-2; clone_size: NA; v_call: TRBV18; cdr3_nt: TGTGCCAGCTCACCCGACAGAAACATTAACTATGGCTACACCTTC; cdr3_aa: CASSPDRNINYGYTF
d_call: NA; j_call: TRBJ1-1; clone_size: NA; v_call: TRBV5-4; cdr3_nt: TGTGCCAGCAGCTTGGAGGTTCCGGCAGGGCGTGAAGCTTTCTTT; cdr3_aa: CASSLEVPAGREAFF
d_call: NA; j_call: TRBJ2-1; clone_size: NA; v_call: TRBV7-2; cdr3_nt: TGTGCCAGCAGCTTAGACGGGGAGTACAATGAGCAGTTCTTC; cdr3_aa: CASSLDGEYNEQFF
d_call: NA; j_call: TRBJ1-6; clone_size: few; v_call: TRBV5-8; cdr3_nt: TGTGCCAGCAGCTTGGACAGCCCCTATAATTCACCCCTCCACTTT; cdr3_aa: CASSLDSPYNSPLHF
d_call: NA; j_call: TRBJ2-5; clone_size: NA; v_call: TRBV4-1; cdr3_nt: TGCGCCAGCAGCCCTGAGGAGCAGGGTTCCCTCACCCAGTACTTC; cdr3_aa: CASSPEEQGSLTQYF
d_call: TRBD2; j_call: TRBJ2-1; clone_size: NA; v_call: TRBV7-9; cdr3_nt: TGTGCCAGCAGCTTACTAGCGGACTCCTACAATGAGCAGTTCTTC; cdr3_aa: CASSLLADSYNEQFF
d_call: TRBD1; j_call: TRBJ1-2; clone_size: NA; v_call: TRBV6-1; cdr3_nt: TGTGCCAGCAGTGAACTCTGGGACAGGTCCTATGGCTACACCTTC; cdr3_aa: CASSELWDRSYGYTF
d_call: NA; j_call: TRBJ2-3; clone_size: NA; v_call: TRBV7-9; cdr3_nt: TGTGCCAGCAGCTTATTGCAAGGGGCGTCAGATACGCAGTATTTT; cdr3_aa: CASSLLQGASDTQYF
d_call: NA; j_call: TRBJ1-1; clone_size: NA; v_call: TRBV5-1; cdr3_nt: TGCGCCAGCACCCTAGGCGTGAACACTGAAGCTTTCTTT; cdr3_aa: CASTLGVNTEAFF